This T cell receptor beta chain comes out of a study of lymphopenia after photon versus proton radiotherapy. As to this clone: Its target is not known.

Only in-frame clones appear in the TCRdb table, and some are missing; sequencing was by immunoSEQ multiplex PCR. Among approximately 40,000 clones listed, 85% to 90% were seen once. Study-wide results and limits: After lymphocyte nadir, photon-treated repertoires showed oligoclonal expansion, especially CD8+ Temra. Photon-treated patients lost naive T cells and TCR diversity; proton-treated stayed stable. Only patients who died were analyzed for survival; proton advantage is unproven. A bigger post-nadir fall in TCR diversity correlated inversely with survival time in deceased patients.

The sequences come from peripheral blood, collected from a patient treated with proton-based radiotherapy. The TCR originated in a woman between 65 and 79 years old with pancreatic cancer. Some clones in this sample may be carry-over from other donors' samples.

The DNA of the CDR3 is TGCGCCAGCCAACAGGGAGTTGACTATGGCTACACCTTC. It encodes CASQQGVDYGYTF. V gene TRBV5-1 combines with J gene TRBJ1-2, with a possible D match to TRBD1 (6 bases). The CDR3 is 13 amino acids. V was shortened by 7 bases and J by 3 bases, with 13 bases between the two germline ends. Looked up from germline, CDR1 is SGHRS and CDR2 is YFSETQ. The full variable domain, with the rest looked up from reference TRBV5-1 and TRBJ1-2, is KAGVTQTPRYLIKTRGQQVTLSCSPISGHRSVSWYQQTPGQGLQFLFEYFSETQRNKGNFPGRFSGRQFSNSRSEMNVSTLELGDSALYLCASQQGVDYGYTFGSGTRLTVV.